The 14 T cell receptor beta chains listed next were all sequenced from one sample in a study of CDR3 diversity in severe acne. TCRdb analysed the PCR reads with MiXCR anew, one entry per CDR3 protein. The table lists fewer than 90,000 distinct CDR3 sequences, under 55% of them singletons, with roughly 12% in the top ten. Source material: blood. These receptors were collected from a male donor with severe acne vulgaris.

V is TRBV25-1 and J is TRBJ1-1, with no clear D. This CDR3 has 12 residues. Trimming shortened V by 8 bases and J by 5 bases, and 12 bases separated the two germline ends. CDR1 MGHDK and CDR2 SYGVNS come from the germline V gene. The CDR3 DNA reads as TGTGCCAGCGGAGTAACAAGGACTGAAGCTTTCTTT. It yields the protein CASGVTRTEAFF.

Of note for this clonotype: Given a much more abundant clone one base away, this may be a read error. V gene TRBV7-9 combines with J gene TRBJ2-6; D unclear. Germline V gene sequence: CDR1 SEHNR, CDR2 FQNEAQ (reference sequence). The CDR3 is 14 residues long. Trimming removed 2 bases from V and 0 bases from J, with 2 bases in between. The CDR3 loop reads CASSLFSGANVLTF. The CDR3 coding sequence is TGTGCCAGCAGCTTATTCTCTGGGGCCAACGTCCTGACTTTC.

This chain links TRBV24-1 with TRBJ1-3; D ambiguous. Germline CDR1 reads KGHDR; CDR2 reads SFDVKD. The CDR3 has 14 amino acids. The V gene lost 4 bases and the J gene lost 4 bases, with 10 bases spanning the gap. The CDR3 DNA sequence: TGTGCCACCAGTGAGCTGGGCAGGGGAAACACCATATATTTT. Its translation: CATSELGRGNTIYF.

This clonotype occurred many times. V and J are TRBV20-1 and TRBJ1-2; 7 bases match TRBD1. Germline V gene sequence: CDR1 DFQATT, CDR2 SNEGSKA (reference sequence). V shed 6 bases and J 4 bases; nucleotides not matched to a gene: 2. The CDR3 sequence is 11 residues long. In DNA form, the CDR3 reads TGCAGTGCCCAGGGGGGCTATGGCTACACCTTC. Translated: CSAQGGYGYTF.

The genes are TRBV28 and TRBJ2-7; D is possibly TRBD1 or TRBD2 (5 bases each). Germline CDR1 MDHEN, CDR2 SYDVKM. V was clipped by 0 bases and J by 2 bases, with 11 bases between them. The CDR3 contains 15 residues. Here the CDR3 DNA reads TGTGCCAGCAGTTTATGGGGGGACGCACCCTACGAGCAGTACTTC. It codes for CASSLWGDAPYEQYF.

This chain connects TRBV11-1 to TRBJ1-1, with a tentative D call TRBD1 (5 bases). Deletions cut 6 bases from V and 2 bases from J, with 13 bases between. The CDR3 covers 14 residues. CDR1 is SGHAT and CDR2 is FQDESV in the germline V gene (reference sequence). The CDR3 bases are TGTGCCAGCAGTTACTTGAGGGGAAACACTGAAGCTTTCTTT. Its translation is CASSYLRGNTEAFF.

Details on this clonotype: The junction departs from germline at one end; a sequencing error may be responsible. The chain recombines TRBV13 with TRBJ1-1; D not resolved. The CDR3 consists of 13 residues. CDR1 PRHDT and CDR2 FYEKMQ come from the germline V gene (reference sequence). CDR3 sequence (DNA): TGCGCCGGCAGCTTGCTCATGAACACTGAAGCTTTCTTT. It is translated as CAGSLLMNTEAFF.

This clonotype was detected ten times or more. The J gene is TRBJ2-2, the V gene TRBV7-9, with TRBD1 matching 7 bases. With V trimmed by 2 bases and J by 6 bases, 6 bases remained unmatched. The CDR3 contains 15 residues. The germline CDR1 and CDR2 sequences are SEHNR and FQNEAQ (reference sequence). The CDR3 DNA follows: TGTGCCAGCAGCTTACTCGACAGGGCTTCCGGGGAGCTGTTTTTT. As protein: CASSLLDRASGELFF.

This clonotype was seen repeatedly, ten times or more. The chain has TRBV29-1 and TRBJ1-2; D may be TRBD1 (6 bases). V dropped 4 bases and J dropped 3 bases, with 9 bases sitting between them. Germline assignment: CDR1 SQVTM and CDR2 ANQGSEA. The CDR3 consists of 12 residues. For the CDR3, the DNA is TGCAGCGTTGTCAGGGGTGACTATGGCTACACCTTC. Translating gives CSVVRGDYGYTF.

This clonotype was counted many times. The gene calls are TRBV15 and TRBJ1-5; possibly TRBD1 for D (5 bases). The ends were cut back, 0 bases at V and 4 bases at J, with 10 bases in the middle. CDR1 and CDR2 (germline): LNHNV, YYDKDF (reference sequence). CDR3 length: 15 amino acids. This chain's CDR3 is CATSRDLGDNQPQHF. The CDR3 DNA reads TGTGCCACCAGCAGAGATCTAGGGGATAATCAGCCCCAGCATTTT. The entire variable domain, with the rest obtained from reference TRBV15 and TRBJ1-5, is as follows: DAMVIQNPRYQVTQFGKPVTLSCSQTLNHNVMYWYQQKSSQAPKLLFHYYDKDFNNEADTPDNFQSRRPNTSFCFLDIRSPGLGDTAMYLCATSRDLGDNQPQHFGDGTRLSIL.

In regard to this clonotype: One end of the junction does not line up with germline, which may come from a read error. The V gene is TRBV20-1, the J gene TRBJ2-7; 9 bases line up with TRBD2. The V gene's germline CDR1 is DFQATT and CDR2 SNEGSKA (reference sequence). The CDR3 is made up of 16 amino acids. In nucleotides, the CDR3 is TGCAGTGCTACAACCGCTAGCGGGAACCTCTCCTACGGGCAGTACTTC. Amino acids: CSATTASGNLSYGQYF.

Many counts were recorded for this clonotype. V is TRBV19 and J is TRBJ2-2; D is unclear. Deletions cut 9 bases from V and 2 bases from J, with 7 bases between. The CDR3 is 12 amino acids. Germline V gene data show CDR1 as LNHDA and CDR2 as SQIVND (reference sequence). The CDR3 DNA reads as TGTGCCAGCGGACGAAACACCGGGGAGCTGTTTTTT. It is translated as CASGRNTGELFF.

With respect to this clonotype: One junction end disagrees with the germline gene, perhaps due to a read error. This chain links TRBV29-1 with TRBJ2-2, with 7 positions matching TRBD2. Germline-derived CDR1 and CDR2 are SQVTM and ANQGSEA. The CDR3 length is 12 residues. The DNA of the CDR3 is TGCAGCGTCGAAGCGGGGCCCGGGGAGCTGTTTTTT. This encodes CSVEAGPGELFF.

This chain joins TRBV29-1 and TRBJ1-2; no clear D gene. This CDR3 has 13 amino acids. V lost 0 bases to trimming and J lost 6 bases, with 11 bases between them. Germline V lookup: CDR1 SQVTM, CDR2 ANQGSEA. CDR3 sequence (DNA): TGCAGCGTTGAAGATCTTCGGCAGGATGGCTACACCTTC. It yields the protein CSVEDLRQDGYTF.